The 10 T cell receptor beta chains presented below share a single source sample, sequenced in a study of blood T cell repertoires in COVID-19. The table came from immunoSEQ multiplex PCR; TCRdb's copy has only in-frame clones and leaves some out. The sample shows roughly 220,000 clones, 85% to 90% of them seen only once. What was sequenced was PBMCs or T cells enriched from blood (not recorded which). The receptors here all came from a woman aged 18-29 years in a cohort exposed to, infected with or recovered from COVID-19 (not recorded which).

This clone was observed a single time. J is TRBJ2-7 and V is TRBV3-1 (or the pseudogene TRBV3-2), with a tentative D call TRBD1 (5 bases). This CDR3 has 15 residues. Trimming left V 1 base short and J 3 bases short, with 13 bases between. Germline V gene sequence: CDR1 LGHDT, CDR2 YNNKEL (reference sequence). CDR3 nucleotides: TGTGCCAGCAGCCAAGGTGGTCAGGGCAGCTACGAGCAGTACTTC. Its protein product is CASSQGGQGSYEQYF.

V gene TRBV24-1 combines with J gene TRBJ2-2; 7 bases match TRBD1. The germline gives CDR1 KGHDR, CDR2 SFDVKD. The CDR3 is 16 amino acids. After removal of 3 bases from V and 7 bases from J, the junction contained 10 bases not matched to a gene. CDR3 in amino acids: CATSDRAGGSLGELFF. CDR3 DNA sequence: TGTGCCACCAGTGATCGGGCAGGGGGTAGTCTCGGGGAGCTGTTTTTT.

The chain employs TRBV7-9 and TRBJ2-7; TRBD1 might be the D (6 bases). V gave up 5 bases and J gave up 1 base, with 12 bases separating them. Germline lookup yields CDR1 SEHNR and CDR2 FQNEAQ (reference sequence). The CDR3 consists of 14 residues. Here the CDR3 reads CASSLLQGSYEQYF. CDR3 coding DNA: TGTGCCAGCAGCCTCCTCCAGGGGTCCTACGAGCAGTACTTC.

The CDR3 DNA reads as TGTGCCACCAGTGATTTGAGGGGAAATGGCTACACCTTC. Amino acid sequence: CATSDLRGNGYTF. This chain links TRBV24-1 with TRBJ1-2; perhaps TRBD1 as D (5 bases). CDR3 size: 13 residues. V was trimmed by 0 bases and J by 6 bases, leaving 7 bases between them. Germline V gene lookup returns CDR1 KGHDR and CDR2 SFDVKD.

V usage is TRBV25-1 and J usage is TRBJ1-3; unclear D gene. The length of the CDR3 is 15 residues. The germline gives CDR1 MGHDK, CDR2 SYGVNS. The V gene lost 4 bases and the J gene lost 0 bases, with 10 bases spanning the gap. CDR3 sequence: CASSAVLSSGNTIYF. CDR3 nucleotides: TGTGCCAGCAGTGCCGTCTTGAGCTCTGGAAACACCATATATTTT.

The V and J genes are TRBV9 and TRBJ2-1; no clear D gene. Between the trimmed V and J ends, which lost 4 bases and 0 bases, there was a span of 11 bases. Germline CDR1 SGDLS, CDR2 YYNGEE. CDR3 length: 15 amino acids. As DNA, the CDR3 is TGTGCCAGCAGCCCGCCGTCAGGCTCCTACAATGAGCAGTTCTTC. This codes for CASSPPSGSYNEQFF.

The chain recombines TRBV28 with TRBJ1-2, with 7 bases aligning to TRBD1. Germline CDR1 and CDR2: MDHEN and SYDVKM. CDR3 size: 15 residues. Trimming took 6 bases from V and 7 from J; bases not matched to a gene: 14. The CDR3 loop is CASRTLTGTHGGYTF. CDR3 DNA: TGTGCCAGCAGAACCTTGACAGGGACTCATGGTGGCTACACCTTC.

V and J are TRBV28 and TRBJ1-2; TRBD1 matches 7 bases. CDR3 length equals 13 residues. After removal of 2 bases from V and 4 bases from J, the junction contained 1 base not matched to a gene. The germline gives CDR1 MDHEN, CDR2 SYDVKM. The CDR3 nucleotides read TGTGCCAGCAGTTTAAGGGGGCTCTATGGCTACACCTTC. This gives the protein CASSLRGLYGYTF.

The CDR3 nucleotides are TGTGCCAGCCAGGCTAGCGGGGTACAGGGCACAGATACGCAGTATTTT. Translated, it gives CASQASGVQGTDTQYF. V gene TRBV11-3 combines with J gene TRBJ2-3; 9 bases are a match to TRBD2. Unmatched junction bases numbered 10, after V lost 8 bases and J lost 1 base. The CDR3 contains 16 residues. The germline V gene encodes CDR1 SGHNT and CDR2 YENEEA.

The chain uses TRBV5-1 and TRBJ1-1; tentatively, D is TRBD1 (6 bases). This CDR3 region has 14 residues. V was pared by 4 bases and J by 0 bases, with 10 bases between. Germline V gene data show CDR1 as SGHRS and CDR2 as YFSETQ. The CDR3 sequence: CASSPRQVNTEAFF. CDR3 nucleotides: TGCGCCAGCAGCCCGAGACAGGTGAACACTGAAGCTTTCTTT. The complete variable domain, with remaining parts taken from reference TRBV5-1 and TRBJ1-1, reads KAGVTQTPRYLIKTRGQQVTLSCSPISGHRSVSWYQQTPGQGLQFLFEYFSETQRNKGNFPGRFSGRQFSNSRSEMNVSTLELGDSALYLCASSPRQVNTEAFFGQGTRLTVV.